Each of the 4 T cell receptor beta chains below was sequenced from the same sample in a study of glioma-infiltrating T cells. Using RNA template, CDR3s of TCR alpha and beta were amplified with iRepertoire arm-PCR. Each CDR3 protein gets one entry after TCRdb re-called the multiplex PCR reads with MiXCR. This table holds fewer than 500,000 distinct CDR3 sequences, around 45% found once. The sequenced sample consisted of glioma tissue, nonneoplastic brain tissue, or PBMCs (not recorded which). These receptors were taken from a human donor with low-grade glioma or glioblastoma, undergoing nonglioma brain surgery, or in good health (not recorded which).

The rearrangement links TRBV7-2 to TRBJ2-1; TRBD1 is a possible D gene (6 bases). Germline assignment: CDR1 SGHTA and CDR2 FQGNSA. The CDR3 covers 13 residues. V was pared by 5 bases and J by 6 bases, with 11 bases between. CDR3 sequence: CASSQQGFNEQFF. CDR3 coding DNA: TGTGCCAGCAGCCAACAGGGATTCAATGAGCAGTTCTTC.

This clonotype has only a few counts. The V call is TRBV28, the J call TRBJ1-1; D is unresolved. V lost 9 bases, J lost 0 bases, and 14 bases lay in between. This CDR3 is built from 14 residues. The germline CDR1 and CDR2 sequences are MDHEN and SYDVKM. The CDR3 region has the DNA TGTGCCAGTAGCCTGCTGCCTCTGAACACTGAAGCTTTCTTT. Amino acid sequence: CASSLLPLNTEAFF.

The J gene is TRBJ2-5, the V gene TRBV4-1; 9 bases match TRBD1. In germline, CDR1 is MGHRA, CDR2 YSYEKL. V was clipped by 4 bases and J by 5 bases; unmatched bases: 5. This CDR3 comprises 14 residues. CDR3 sequence: CASSPQGAYETQYF. The CDR3 nucleotides are TGCGCCAGCAGCCCACAGGGGGCTTATGAGACCCAGTACTTC.

The J gene is TRBJ1-1, the V gene TRBV6-6; D gene ambiguous. The CDR3 length is 12 residues. Deletions cut 1 base from V and 5 bases from J, with 5 bases between. Germline values: CDR1 MNHNY, CDR2 SVGAGI (reference sequence). The CDR3, as DNA: TGTGCCAGCAGTTACTTTAATACTGAAGCTTTCTTT. It is translated as CASSYFNTEAFF.